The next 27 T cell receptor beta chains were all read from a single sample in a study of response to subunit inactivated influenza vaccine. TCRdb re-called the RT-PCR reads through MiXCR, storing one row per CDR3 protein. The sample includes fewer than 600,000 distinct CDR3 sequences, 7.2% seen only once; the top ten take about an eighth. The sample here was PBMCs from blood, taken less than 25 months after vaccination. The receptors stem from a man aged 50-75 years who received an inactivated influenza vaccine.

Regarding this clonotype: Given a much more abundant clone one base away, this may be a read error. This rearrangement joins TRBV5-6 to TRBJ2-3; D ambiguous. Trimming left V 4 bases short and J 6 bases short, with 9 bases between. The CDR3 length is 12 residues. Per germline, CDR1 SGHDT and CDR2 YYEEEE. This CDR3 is CASSLSEDTQYF. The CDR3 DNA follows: TGTGCCAGCAGCCTGAGTGAGGATACGCAGTATTTT.

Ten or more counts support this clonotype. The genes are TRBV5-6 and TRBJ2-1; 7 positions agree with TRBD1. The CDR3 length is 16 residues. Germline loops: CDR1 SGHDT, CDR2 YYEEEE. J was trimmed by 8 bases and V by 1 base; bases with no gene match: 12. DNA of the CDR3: TGTGCCAGCAGCTTGAGAAGGACAGGAAGAATCTATGAGCAGTTCTTC. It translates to CASSLRRTGRIYEQFF.

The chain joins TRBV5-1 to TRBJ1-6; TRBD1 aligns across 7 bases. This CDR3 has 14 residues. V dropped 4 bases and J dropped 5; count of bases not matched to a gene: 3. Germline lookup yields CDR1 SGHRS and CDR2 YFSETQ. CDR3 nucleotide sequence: TGCGCCAGCAGCCGCGGACAGGATAATTCACCCCTCCACTTT. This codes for CASSRGQDNSPLHF.

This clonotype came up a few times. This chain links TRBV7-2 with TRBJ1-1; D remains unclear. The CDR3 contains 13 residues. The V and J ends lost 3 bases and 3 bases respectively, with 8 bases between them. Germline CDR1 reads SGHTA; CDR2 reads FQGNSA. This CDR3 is CASSFGPHTEAFF. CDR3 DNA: TGTGCCAGCAGCTTTGGCCCGCACACTGAAGCTTTCTTT.

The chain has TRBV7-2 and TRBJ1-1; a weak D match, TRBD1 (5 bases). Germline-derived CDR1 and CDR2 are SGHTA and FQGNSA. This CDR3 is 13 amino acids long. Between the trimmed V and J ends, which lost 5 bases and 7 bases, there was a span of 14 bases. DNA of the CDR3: TGTGCCAGCAGCCGACTCTGGGGGAGTGAAGCTTTCTTT. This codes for CASSRLWGSEAFF.

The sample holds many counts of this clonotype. CDR3 DNA: TGTGCCAGCAGTTTAGTCCTCGGGGGTAACACTGAAGCTTTCTTT. It yields the protein CASSLVLGGNTEAFF. The rearrangement uses TRBV28 and TRBJ1-1, with D tentatively TRBD1 (5 bases). V was shortened by 2 bases and J by 2 bases, with 12 bases between the two germline ends. This CDR3 comprises 15 residues. Germline V CDR1 and CDR2: MDHEN, SYDVKM.

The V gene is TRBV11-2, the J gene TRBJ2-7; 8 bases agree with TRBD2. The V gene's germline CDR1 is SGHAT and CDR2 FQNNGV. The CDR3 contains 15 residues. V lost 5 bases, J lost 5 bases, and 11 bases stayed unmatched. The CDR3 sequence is CASSPTSGGYHEQYF. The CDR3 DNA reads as TGTGCCAGCAGCCCTACTAGCGGCGGTTATCACGAGCAGTACTTC.

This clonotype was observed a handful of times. The CDR3 bases are TGTGCCAGCGGCCCAGGGGCCTTTGGCTACACCTTC. Encoded protein: CASGPGAFGYTF. The chain carries TRBV11-2 and TRBJ1-2; D might be TRBD1 (6 bases). The CDR3 spans 12 residues. V dropped 8 bases and J dropped 7 bases, with 14 bases sitting between them. Germline-derived CDR1 and CDR2 are SGHAT and FQNNGV.

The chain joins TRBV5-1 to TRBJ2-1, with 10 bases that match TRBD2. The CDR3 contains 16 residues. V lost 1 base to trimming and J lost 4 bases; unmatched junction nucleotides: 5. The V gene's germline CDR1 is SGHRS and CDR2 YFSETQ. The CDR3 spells CASSLLSGGAYNEQFF. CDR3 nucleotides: TGCGCCAGCAGCTTGCTGAGCGGGGGGGCATACAATGAGCAGTTCTTC. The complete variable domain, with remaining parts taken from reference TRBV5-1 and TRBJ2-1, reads KAGVTQTPRYLIKTRGQQVTLSCSPISGHRSVSWYQQTPGQGLQFLFEYFSETQRNKGNFPGRFSGRQFSNSRSEMNVSTLELGDSALYLCASSLLSGGAYNEQFFGPGTRLTVL.

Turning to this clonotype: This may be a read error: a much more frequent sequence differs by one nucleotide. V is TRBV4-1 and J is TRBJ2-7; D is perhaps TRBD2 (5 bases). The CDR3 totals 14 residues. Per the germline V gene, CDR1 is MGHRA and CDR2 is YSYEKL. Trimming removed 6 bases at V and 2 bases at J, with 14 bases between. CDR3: CASSQLAFTYEQYF. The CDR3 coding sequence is TGCGCCAGCAGTCAGCTAGCTTTCACCTACGAGCAGTACTTC.

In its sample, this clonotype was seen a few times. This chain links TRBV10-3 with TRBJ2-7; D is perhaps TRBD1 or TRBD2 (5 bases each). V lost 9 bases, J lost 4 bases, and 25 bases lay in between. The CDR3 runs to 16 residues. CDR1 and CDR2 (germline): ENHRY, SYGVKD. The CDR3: CAIRDTETGTGYEQYF. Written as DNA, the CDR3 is TGTGCCATACGGGATACTGAAACCGGGACGGGGTACGAGCAGTACTTC.

As DNA, the CDR3 is TGTGCCAGCAGCCAAGAGCTACAGTTGAACACTGAAGCTTTCTTT. Translating gives CASSQELQLNTEAFF. The chain uses TRBV4-2 and TRBJ1-1; D uncertain. The germline CDR1 and CDR2 sequences are LGHNA and YNFKEQ. The CDR3 is 15 amino acids. V shed 0 bases and J shed 0 bases, with 8 bases lying between them.

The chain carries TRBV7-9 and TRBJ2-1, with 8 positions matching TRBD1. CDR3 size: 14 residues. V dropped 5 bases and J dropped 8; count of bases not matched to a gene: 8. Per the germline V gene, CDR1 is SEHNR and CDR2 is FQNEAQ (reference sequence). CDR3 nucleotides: TGTGCCAGCAGCGTCGGACAGGGTCGGGATGAGCAGTTCTTC. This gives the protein CASSVGQGRDEQFF.

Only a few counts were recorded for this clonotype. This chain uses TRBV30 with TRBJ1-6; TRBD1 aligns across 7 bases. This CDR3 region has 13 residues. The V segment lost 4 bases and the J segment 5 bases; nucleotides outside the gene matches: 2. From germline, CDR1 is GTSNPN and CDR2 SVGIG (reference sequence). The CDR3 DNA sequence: TGTGCCTGGACGGGACAGAATAATTCACCCCTCCACTTT. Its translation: CAWTGQNNSPLHF. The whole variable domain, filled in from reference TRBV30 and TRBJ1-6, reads SQTIHQWPATLVQPVGSPLSLECTVEGTSNPNLYWYRQAAGRGLQLLFYSVGIGQISSEVPQNLSASRPQDRQFILSSKKLLLSDSGFYLCAWTGQNNSPLHFGNGTRLTVT.

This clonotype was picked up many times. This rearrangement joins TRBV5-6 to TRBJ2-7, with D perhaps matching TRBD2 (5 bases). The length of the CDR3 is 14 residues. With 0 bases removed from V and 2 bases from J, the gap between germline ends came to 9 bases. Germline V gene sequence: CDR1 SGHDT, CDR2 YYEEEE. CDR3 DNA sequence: TGTGCCAGCAGCTTGGGGACTTATACCTACGAGCAGTACTTC. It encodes CASSLGTYTYEQYF.

The DNA of the CDR3 is TGCGCCAGCAGCTTGTTGGACAGGACTTATGGCTACACCTTC. As protein: CASSLLDRTYGYTF. This chain links TRBV5-1 with TRBJ1-2; 7 bases fit TRBD1. Germline CDR1 and CDR2: SGHRS and YFSETQ. The CDR3 contains 14 residues. Germline trimming cut 1 base from V and 5 bases from J; bases unmatched to any gene: 5.

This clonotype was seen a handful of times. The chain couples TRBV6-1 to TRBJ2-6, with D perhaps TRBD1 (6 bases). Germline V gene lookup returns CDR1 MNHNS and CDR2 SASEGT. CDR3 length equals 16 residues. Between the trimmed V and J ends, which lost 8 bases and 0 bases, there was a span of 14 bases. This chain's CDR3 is CASGVGGNSGANVLTF. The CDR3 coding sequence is TGTGCCAGCGGGGTAGGGGGAAACTCTGGGGCCAACGTCCTGACTTTC.

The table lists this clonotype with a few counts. The CDR3 DNA is TGTGCCGTCTCGACAGCTTATAGCAATCAGCCCCAGCATTTT. Translation: CAVSTAYSNQPQHF. V gene TRBV10-3 combines with J gene TRBJ1-5; D might be TRBD1 (5 bases). Germline V gives CDR1 ENHRY, CDR2 SYGVKD. Trimming removed 11 bases at V and 0 bases at J, with 14 bases between. This CDR3 comprises 14 residues.

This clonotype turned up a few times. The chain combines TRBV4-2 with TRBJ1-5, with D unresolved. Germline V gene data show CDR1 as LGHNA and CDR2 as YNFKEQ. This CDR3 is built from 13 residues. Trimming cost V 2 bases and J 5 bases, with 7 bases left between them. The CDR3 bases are TGTGCCAGCAGCCAACAGGCAGATCAGCCCCAGCATTTT. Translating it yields CASSQQADQPQHF.

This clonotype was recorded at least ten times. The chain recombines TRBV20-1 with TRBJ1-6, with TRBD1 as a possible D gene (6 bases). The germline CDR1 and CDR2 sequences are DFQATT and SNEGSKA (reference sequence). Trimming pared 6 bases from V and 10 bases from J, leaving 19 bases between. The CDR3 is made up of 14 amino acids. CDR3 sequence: CSAPTGLGSSPLHF. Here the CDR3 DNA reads TGCAGTGCACCAACAGGGCTAGGAAGCTCACCCCTCCACTTT.

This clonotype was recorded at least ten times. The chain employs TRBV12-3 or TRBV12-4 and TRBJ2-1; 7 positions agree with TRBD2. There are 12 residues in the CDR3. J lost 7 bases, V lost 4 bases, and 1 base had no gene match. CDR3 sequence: CASSSGGNEQFF. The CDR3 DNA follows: TGTGCCAGCAGTTCCGGGGGGAATGAGCAGTTCTTC.

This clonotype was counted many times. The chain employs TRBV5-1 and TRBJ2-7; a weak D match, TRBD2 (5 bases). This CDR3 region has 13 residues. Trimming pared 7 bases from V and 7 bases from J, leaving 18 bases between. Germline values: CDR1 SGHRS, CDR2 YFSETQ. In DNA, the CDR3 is TGCGCCAGCTACCCCGACCTAGGAGGTGAGCAGTACTTC. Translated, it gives CASYPDLGGEQYF.

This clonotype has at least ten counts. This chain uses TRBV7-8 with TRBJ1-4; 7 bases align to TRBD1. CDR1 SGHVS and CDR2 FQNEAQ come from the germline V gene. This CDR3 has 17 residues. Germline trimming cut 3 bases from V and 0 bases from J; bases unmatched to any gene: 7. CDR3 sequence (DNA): TGTGCCAGCAGCTTTCAGGGGGGGCTAGCAACTAATGAAAAACTGTTTTTT. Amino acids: CASSFQGGLATNEKLFF. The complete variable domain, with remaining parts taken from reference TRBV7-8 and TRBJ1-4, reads GAGVSQSPRYKVAKRGQDVALRCDPISGHVSLFWYQQALGQGPEFLTYFQNEAQLDKSGLPSDRFFAERPEGSVSTLKIQRTQQEDSAVYLCASSFQGGLATNEKLFFGSGTQLSVL.

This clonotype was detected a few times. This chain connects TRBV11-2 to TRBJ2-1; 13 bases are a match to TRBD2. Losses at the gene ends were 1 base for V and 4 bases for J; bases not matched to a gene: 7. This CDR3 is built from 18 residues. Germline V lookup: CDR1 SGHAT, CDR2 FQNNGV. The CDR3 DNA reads TGTGCCAGCAGCTTAGGACTAGCGGGGGGAATTTCTTACAATGAGCAGTTCTTC. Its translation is CASSLGLAGGISYNEQFF.

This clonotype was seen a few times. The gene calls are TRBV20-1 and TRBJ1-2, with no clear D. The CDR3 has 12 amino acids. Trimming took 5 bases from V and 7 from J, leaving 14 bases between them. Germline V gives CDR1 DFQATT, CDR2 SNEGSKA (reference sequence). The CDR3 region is CSALGPRVGYTF. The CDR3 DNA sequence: TGCAGTGCTCTAGGACCGCGGGTTGGCTACACCTTC.

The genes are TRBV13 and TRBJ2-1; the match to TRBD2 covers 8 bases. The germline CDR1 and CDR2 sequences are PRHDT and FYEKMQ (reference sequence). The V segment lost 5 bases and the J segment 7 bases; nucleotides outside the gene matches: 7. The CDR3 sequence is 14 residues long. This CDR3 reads CASSPGLEGNEQFF. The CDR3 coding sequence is TGTGCCAGCAGCCCGGGACTAGAAGGGAATGAGCAGTTCTTC.

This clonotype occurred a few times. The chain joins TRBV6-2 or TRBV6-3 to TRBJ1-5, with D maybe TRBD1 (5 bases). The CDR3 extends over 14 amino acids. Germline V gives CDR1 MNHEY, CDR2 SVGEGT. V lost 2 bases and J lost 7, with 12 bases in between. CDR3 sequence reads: CASSYIRGQQPQHF. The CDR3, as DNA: TGTGCCAGCAGTTACATCCGGGGCCAACAGCCCCAGCATTTT.